This T cell receptor beta chain was recovered during a study of Tregs in tolerant kidney transplant recipients. Regarding this clone: Its antigen is not known.

General study findings and limits: Changing PCR primers prevented nucleotide comparison between some patients' samples. The small number of patients limits these findings pending further validation. No direct test of biological reproducibility was done here. Tolerant patients' donor-specific Tregs expanded beyond overall Tregs, suggesting antigen-driven growth.

Sequencing used immunoSEQ multiplex PCR; TCRdb keeps in-frame clones, though not all of them. The table shows over 85,000 clones, with over 85% occurring only once. V lost 4 bases and J 6 bases, leaving 16 bases between the germline ends. This CDR3 has 15 residues. Germline V CDR1 and CDR2: MDHEN, SYDVKM. The TCR was taken from a human donor who received a combined kidney and bone marrow transplant. The chain joins TRBV28 to TRBJ2-1; the D gene is possibly TRBD2 (6 bases). The sample consisted of CD4+ T cells from blood, taken before the transplant. Written as DNA, the CDR3 is TGTGCCAGCAGTTCTACGGGCGGGGTCCCCAATGAGCAGTTCTTC. Translating it yields CASSSTGGVPNEQFF.